This TCR beta chain was documented in a study of cytomegalovirus exposure and HLA in healthy donors. Overall study results and limits: With further analysis later on, most CMV-associated TCR beta chains appeared HLA-restricted. Most TCR sequences showed up rarely, but some public TCRs showed up in many donors.

For this clone: What it recognizes is unknown.

The germline V gene encodes CDR1 MNHNS and CDR2 SASEGT. Between the trimmed V and J ends, which lost 4 bases and 0 bases, there was a span of 12 bases. The CDR3 totals 15 residues. This PCR relied on a set of 60 Vbeta primers and 13 Jbeta primers. The table came from immunoSEQ multiplex PCR; TCRdb's copy has only in-frame clones and leaves some out. The sample consists of roughly 190,000 clones, about 80% of them appearing once. This TCR was recovered from a woman between 50 and 59 years old in good health and CMV-seropositive. V is TRBV6-1 and J is TRBJ1-2; tentatively, D is TRBD1 (6 bases). Sequencing was performed on PBMCs. CDR3 amino acids: CASSAPTGANYGYTF. The CDR3, as DNA: TGTGCCAGCAGTGCCCCGACAGGAGCTAACTATGGCTACACCTTC.